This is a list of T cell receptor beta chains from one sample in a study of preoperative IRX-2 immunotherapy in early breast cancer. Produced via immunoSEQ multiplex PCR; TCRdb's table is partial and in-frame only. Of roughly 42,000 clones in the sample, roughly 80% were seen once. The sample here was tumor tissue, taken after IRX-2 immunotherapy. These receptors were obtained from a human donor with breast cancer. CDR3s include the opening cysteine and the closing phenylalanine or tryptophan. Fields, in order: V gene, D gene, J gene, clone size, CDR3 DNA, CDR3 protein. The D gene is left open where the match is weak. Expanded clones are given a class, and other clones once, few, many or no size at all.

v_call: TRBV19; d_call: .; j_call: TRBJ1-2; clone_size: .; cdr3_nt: TGTGCCAGTAGTACCCGCAGGCATGGCTACACCTTC; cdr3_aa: CASSTRRHGYTF
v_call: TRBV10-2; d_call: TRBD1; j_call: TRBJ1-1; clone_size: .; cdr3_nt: TGCGCCAGCAGTCGTACAGGGGTACTGAACACTGAAGCTTTCTTT; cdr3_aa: CASSRTGVLNTEAFF
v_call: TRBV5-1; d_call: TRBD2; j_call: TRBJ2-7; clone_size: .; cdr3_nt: TGCGCCAGCAGCTTGGAGGGCGGGGGGGCCTACGGCCACGAGCAGTACTTC; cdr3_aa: CASSLEGGGAYGHEQYF
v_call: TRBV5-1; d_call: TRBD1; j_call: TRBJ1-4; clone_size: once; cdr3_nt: TGCGCCAGCAGCCCGACAGGGGGCTTTAATGAAAAACTGTTTTTT; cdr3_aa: CASSPTGGFNEKLFF
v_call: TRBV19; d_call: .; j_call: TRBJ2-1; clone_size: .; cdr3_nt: TGTGCCAGTAGTATAGATTGGGTAGGGGAGCAGTTCTTC; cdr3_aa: CASSIDWVGEQFF
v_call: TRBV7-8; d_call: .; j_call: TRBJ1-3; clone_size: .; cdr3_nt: TGTGCCAGCAGCGGACAGTTGATTGGAAACACCATATATTTT; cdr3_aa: CASSGQLIGNTIYF
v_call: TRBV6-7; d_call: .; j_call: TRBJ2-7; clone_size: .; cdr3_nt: TGTGCCAGCAGTTACTCGGATCATCCCTACGAGCAGTACTTC; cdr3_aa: CASSYSDHPYEQYF
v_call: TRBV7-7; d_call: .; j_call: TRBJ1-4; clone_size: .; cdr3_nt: TGTGCCAGCAGCTTGGGGAGGGGGAAGTCTGAAAAACTGTTTTTT; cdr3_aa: CASSLGRGKSEKLFF
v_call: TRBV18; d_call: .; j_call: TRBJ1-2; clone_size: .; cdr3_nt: TGTGCCAGCTCACCAGCTTCCCAGACTAACTATGGCTACACCTTC; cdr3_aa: CASSPASQTNYGYTF
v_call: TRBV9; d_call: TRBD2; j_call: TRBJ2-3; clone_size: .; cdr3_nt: TGTGCCAGCAGACCCGGGACTAGCGGGAGTTCCCCCACAGATACGCAGTATTTT; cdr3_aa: CASRPGTSGSSPTDTQYF
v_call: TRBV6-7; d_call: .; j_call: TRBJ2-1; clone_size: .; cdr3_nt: TGTGCCAGCAGCCCCCCAGGGGCGCCTGAGCAGTTCTTC; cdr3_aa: CASSPPGAPEQFF
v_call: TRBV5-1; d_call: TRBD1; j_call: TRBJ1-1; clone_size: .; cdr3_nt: TGCGCCAGCAGGCCCCGGGACAGCAACACTGAAGCTTTCTTT; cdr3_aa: CASRPRDSNTEAFF
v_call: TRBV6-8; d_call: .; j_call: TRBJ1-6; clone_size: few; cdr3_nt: TGTGCCAGCCAACTAGCCGGTTCACCCCTCCACTTT; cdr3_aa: CASQLAGSPLHF
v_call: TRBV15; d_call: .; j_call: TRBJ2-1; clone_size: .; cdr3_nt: TGTGCCACCAGCAGTCCGTATCCGGCGGCTTCCTACAATGAGCAGTTCTTC; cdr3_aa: CATSSPYPAASYNEQFF
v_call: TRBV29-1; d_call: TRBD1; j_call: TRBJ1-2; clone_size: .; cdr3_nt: TGCAGCGGGGAAGCACAGGGGAACGACTATGGCTACACCTTC; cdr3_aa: CSGEAQGNDYGYTF
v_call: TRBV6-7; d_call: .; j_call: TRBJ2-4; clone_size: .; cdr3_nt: TGTGCCAGCAGCCAGGGGTTGGGTGGCATTCAGTACTTC; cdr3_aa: CASSQGLGGIQYF
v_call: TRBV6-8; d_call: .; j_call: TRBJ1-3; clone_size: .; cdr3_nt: TGTGCCAGCAGTTACTCGAGGGTCGGAAACACCATATATTTT; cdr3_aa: CASSYSRVGNTIYF
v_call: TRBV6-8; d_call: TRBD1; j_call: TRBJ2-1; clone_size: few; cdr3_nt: TGTGCCAGCAGTCAATCGACAGGGGGCTCCTACAATGAGCAGTTCTTC; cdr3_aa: CASSQSTGGSYNEQFF
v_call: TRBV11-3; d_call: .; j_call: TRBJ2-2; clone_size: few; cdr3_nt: TGTGCCAGCAGTAGGGGGTCCGCTCGCCCCGGGGAGCTGTTTTTT; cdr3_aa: CASSRGSARPGELFF
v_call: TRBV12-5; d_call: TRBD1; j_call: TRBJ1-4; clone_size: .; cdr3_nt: TGTGCTAGTGGCCTTTGGGACAGGGAAAAACTGTTTTTT; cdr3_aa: CASGLWDREKLFF
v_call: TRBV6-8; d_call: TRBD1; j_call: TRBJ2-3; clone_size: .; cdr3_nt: TGTGCCAGCAGTTTCAAGACAGGGCCCCCAGATACGCAGTATTTT; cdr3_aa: CASSFKTGPPDTQYF
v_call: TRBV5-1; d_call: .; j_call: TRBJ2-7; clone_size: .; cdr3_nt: TGCGCCAGCAGCTTACGCACTGACGGGGCCGAGCAGTACTTC; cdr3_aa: CASSLRTDGAEQYF
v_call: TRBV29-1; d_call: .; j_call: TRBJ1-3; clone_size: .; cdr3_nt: TGCAGCGTTGAAGATGTCGGGCGGGGAAACACCATATATTTT; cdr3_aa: CSVEDVGRGNTIYF
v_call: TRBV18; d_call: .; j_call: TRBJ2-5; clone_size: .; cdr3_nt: TGTGCCAGCTCACCGCGGGCTGAGACCCAGTACTTC; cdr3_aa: CASSPRAETQYF
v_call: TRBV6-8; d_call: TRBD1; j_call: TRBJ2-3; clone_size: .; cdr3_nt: TGTGCCAGCAGGGAGACAGGGGGCGCAGATACGCAGTATTTT; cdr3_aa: CASRETGGADTQYF
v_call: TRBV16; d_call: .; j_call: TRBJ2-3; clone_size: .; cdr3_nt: TGTGCCAGCAGCCCGGATCGGTCCCGCAGGGCGCGCAGCGATACGCAGTATTTT; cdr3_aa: CASSPDRSRRARSDTQYF
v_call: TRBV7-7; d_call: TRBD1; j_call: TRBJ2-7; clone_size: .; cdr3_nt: TGTGCCAGCAGCTGGGGACAGGGCACTCTCTACGAGCAGTACTTC; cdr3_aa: CASSWGQGTLYEQYF
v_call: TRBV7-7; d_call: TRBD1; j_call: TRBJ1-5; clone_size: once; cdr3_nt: TGTGCCAGCGGCGACAGGGAGATCAATCAGCCCCAGCATTTT; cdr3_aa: CASGDREINQPQHF
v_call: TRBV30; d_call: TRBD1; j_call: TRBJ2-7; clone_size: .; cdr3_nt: TGTGCCTGGGGGGACAGCTACGAGCAGTACTTC; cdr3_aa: CAWGDSYEQYF
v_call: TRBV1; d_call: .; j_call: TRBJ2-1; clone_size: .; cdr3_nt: TGCGCCAGCAGCCAACGGGCCGACTACAATGAGCAGTTCTTC; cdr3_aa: CASSQRADYNEQFF
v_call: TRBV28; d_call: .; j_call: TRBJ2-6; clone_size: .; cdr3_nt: TGTGCCACCCTCCAGGCCGGTGGGGCCAACGTCCTGACTTTC; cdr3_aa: CATLQAGGANVLTF